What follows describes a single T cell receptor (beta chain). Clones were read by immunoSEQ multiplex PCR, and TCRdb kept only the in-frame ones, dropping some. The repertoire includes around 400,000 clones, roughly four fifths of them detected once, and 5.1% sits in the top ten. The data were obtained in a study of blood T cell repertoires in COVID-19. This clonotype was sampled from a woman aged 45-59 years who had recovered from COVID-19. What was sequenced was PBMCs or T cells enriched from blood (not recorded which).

Here the CDR3 reads CASSVVDSFYNEQFF. The CDR3 DNA reads TGTGCCAGCAGCGTAGTGGACTCTTTTTACAATGAGCAGTTCTTC. The chain carries TRBV9 and TRBJ2-1; TRBD2 might be the D (5 bases). This CDR3 is 15 amino acids long. V was cut by 0 bases and J by 4 bases, with 11 bases left in between. Germline V gives CDR1 SGDLS, CDR2 YYNGEE.